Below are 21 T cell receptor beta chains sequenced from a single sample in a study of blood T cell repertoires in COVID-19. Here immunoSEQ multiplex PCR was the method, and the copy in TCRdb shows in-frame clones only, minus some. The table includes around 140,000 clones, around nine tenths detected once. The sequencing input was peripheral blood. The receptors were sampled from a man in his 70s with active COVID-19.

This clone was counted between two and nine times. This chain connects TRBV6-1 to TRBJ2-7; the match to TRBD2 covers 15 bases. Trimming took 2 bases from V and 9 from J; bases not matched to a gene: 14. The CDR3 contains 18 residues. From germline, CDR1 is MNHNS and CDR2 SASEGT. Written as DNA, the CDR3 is TGTGCCAGCAGTGAAATAGGACTAGCGGGAGGGCCATCAGGAGTGCAGTACTTC. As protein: CASSEIGLAGGPSGVQYF.

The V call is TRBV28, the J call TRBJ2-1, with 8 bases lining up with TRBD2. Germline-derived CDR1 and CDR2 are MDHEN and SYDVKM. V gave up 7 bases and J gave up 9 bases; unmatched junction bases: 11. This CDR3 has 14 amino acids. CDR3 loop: CASTVAGTDTEQFF. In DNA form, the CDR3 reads TGTGCCAGCACCGTAGCGGGAACAGACACTGAGCAGTTCTTC. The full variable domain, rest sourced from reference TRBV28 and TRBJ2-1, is DVKVTQSSRYLVKRTGEKVFLECVQDMDHENMFWYRQDPGLGLRLIYFSYDVKMKEKGDIPEGYSVSREKKERFSLILESASTNQTSMYLCASTVAGTDTEQFFGPGTRLTVL.

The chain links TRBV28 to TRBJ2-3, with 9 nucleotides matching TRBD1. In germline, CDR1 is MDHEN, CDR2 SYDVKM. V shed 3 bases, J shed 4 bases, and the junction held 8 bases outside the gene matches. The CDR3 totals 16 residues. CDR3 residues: CASSFSGTGYADTQYF. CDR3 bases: TGTGCCAGCAGTTTTTCCGGGACAGGGTATGCAGATACGCAGTATTTT. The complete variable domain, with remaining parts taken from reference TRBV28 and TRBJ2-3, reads DVKVTQSSRYLVKRTGEKVFLECVQDMDHENMFWYRQDPGLGLRLIYFSYDVKMKEKGDIPEGYSVSREKKERFSLILESASTNQTSMYLCASSFSGTGYADTQYFGPGTRLTVL.

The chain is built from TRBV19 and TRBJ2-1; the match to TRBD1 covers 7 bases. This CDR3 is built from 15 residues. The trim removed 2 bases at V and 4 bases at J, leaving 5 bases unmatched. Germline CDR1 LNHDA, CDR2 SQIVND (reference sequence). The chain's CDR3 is CASSISRGLYNEQFF. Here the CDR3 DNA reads TGTGCCAGTAGTATATCGAGGGGGCTTTACAATGAGCAGTTCTTC.

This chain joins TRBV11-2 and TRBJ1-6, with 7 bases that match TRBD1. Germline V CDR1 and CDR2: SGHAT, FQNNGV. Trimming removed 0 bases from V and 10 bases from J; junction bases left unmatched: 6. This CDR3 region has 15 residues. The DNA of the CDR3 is TGTGCCAGCAGCTTAGAGGGCAGGGACAGATCACCCCTCCACTTT. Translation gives CASSLEGRDRSPLHF.

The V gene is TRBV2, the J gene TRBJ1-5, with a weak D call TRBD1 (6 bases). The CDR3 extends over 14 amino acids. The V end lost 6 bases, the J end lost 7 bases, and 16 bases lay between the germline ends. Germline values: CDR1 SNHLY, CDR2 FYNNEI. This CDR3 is CASRSQGIAQPQHF. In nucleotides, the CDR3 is TGTGCCAGCAGATCACAGGGAATAGCACAGCCCCAGCATTTT.

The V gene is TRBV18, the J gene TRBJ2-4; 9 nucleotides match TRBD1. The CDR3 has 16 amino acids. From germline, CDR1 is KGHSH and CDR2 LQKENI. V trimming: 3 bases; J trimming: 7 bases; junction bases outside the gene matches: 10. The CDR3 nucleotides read TGTGCCAGCTCACCGCAAACCTCCGGGACAGGGAACATTCAGTACTTC. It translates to CASSPQTSGTGNIQYF. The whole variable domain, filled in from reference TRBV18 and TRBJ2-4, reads NAGVMQNPRHLVRRRGQEARLRCSPMKGHSHVYWYRQLPEEGLKFMVYLQKENIIDESGMPKERFSAEFPKEGPSILRIQQVVRGDSAAYFCASSPQTSGTGNIQYFGAGTRLSVL.

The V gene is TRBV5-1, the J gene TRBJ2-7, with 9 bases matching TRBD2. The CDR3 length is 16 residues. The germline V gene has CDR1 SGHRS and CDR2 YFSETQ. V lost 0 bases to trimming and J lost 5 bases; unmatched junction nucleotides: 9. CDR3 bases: TGCGCCAGCAGCTTGGGGGGCGGGAGGGCCGTCGACGAGCAGTACTTC. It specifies CASSLGGGRAVDEQYF.

The DNA of the CDR3 is TGTGCCTGGAGTGTTTCGTATGAGCAGTTCTTC. Residues: CAWSVSYEQFF. The J gene is TRBJ2-1, the V gene TRBV30, with no clear D. This CDR3 contains 11 residues. V lost 0 bases and J lost 8, with 5 bases in between. Germline values: CDR1 GTSNPN, CDR2 SVGIG (reference sequence).

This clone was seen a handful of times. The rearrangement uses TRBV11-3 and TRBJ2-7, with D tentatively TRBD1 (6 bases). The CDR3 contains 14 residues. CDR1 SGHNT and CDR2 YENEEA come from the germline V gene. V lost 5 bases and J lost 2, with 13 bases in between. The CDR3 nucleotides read TGTGCCAGCAGCGCGCCCAGGGGTCCCTACGAGCAGTACTTC. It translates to CASSAPRGPYEQYF. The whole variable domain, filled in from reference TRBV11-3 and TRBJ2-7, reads EAGVVQSPRYKIIEKKQPVAFWCNPISGHNTLYWYLQNLGQGPELLIRYENEEAVDDSQLPKDRFSAERLKGVDSTLKIQPAELGDSAVYLCASSAPRGPYEQYFGPGTRLTVT.

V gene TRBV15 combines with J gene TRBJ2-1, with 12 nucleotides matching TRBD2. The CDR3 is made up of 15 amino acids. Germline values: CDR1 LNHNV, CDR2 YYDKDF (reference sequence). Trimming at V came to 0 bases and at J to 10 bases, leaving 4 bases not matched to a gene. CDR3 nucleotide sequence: TGTGCCACCAGCAGAGAACTAGCGGGAGGTTGGGAGCAGTTCTTC. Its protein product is CATSRELAGGWEQFF.

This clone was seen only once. CDR3 sequence reads: CASSPRSEGTGVQETQYF. CDR3 bases: TGCGCCAGCAGCCCAAGATCGGAGGGGACAGGCGTACAAGAGACCCAGTACTTC. The chain uses TRBV4-1 and TRBJ2-5; TRBD1 agrees at 8 bases. The ends lost 4 bases at V and 2 bases at J; junction bases unmatched: 15. The CDR3 loop spans 18 amino acids. Germline CDR1 MGHRA, CDR2 YSYEKL.

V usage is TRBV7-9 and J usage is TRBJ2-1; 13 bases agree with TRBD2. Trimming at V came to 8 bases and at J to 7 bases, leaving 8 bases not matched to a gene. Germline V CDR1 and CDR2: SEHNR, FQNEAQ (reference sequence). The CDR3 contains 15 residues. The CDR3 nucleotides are TGTGCCAGCTTAAGAGGGACTAGCGGGGTGAATGAGCAGTTCTTC. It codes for CASLRGTSGVNEQFF.

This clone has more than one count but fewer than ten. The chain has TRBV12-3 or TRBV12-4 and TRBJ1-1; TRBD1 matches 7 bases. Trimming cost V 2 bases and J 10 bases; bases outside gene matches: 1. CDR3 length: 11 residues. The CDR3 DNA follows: TGTGCCAGCAGTTTATCAGGGGGAGCTTTCTTT. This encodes CASSLSGGAFF.

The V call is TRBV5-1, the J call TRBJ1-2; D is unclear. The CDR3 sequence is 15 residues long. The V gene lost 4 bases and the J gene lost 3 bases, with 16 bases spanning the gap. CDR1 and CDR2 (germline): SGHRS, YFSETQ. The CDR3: CASSRTQEAYYGYTF. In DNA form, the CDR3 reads TGCGCCAGCAGCCGTACCCAGGAGGCTTACTATGGCTACACCTTC.

DNA of the CDR3: TGTGCCAGCAGCGACGACAGATACAATGAGCAGTTCTTC. Encoded protein: CASSDDRYNEQFF. This rearrangement joins TRBV11-1 to TRBJ2-1, with D possibly matching TRBD1 (5 bases). The CDR3 runs 13 residues. Germline CDR1 SGHAT, CDR2 FQDESV (reference sequence). Trimming removed 5 bases from V and 4 bases from J, with 9 bases in between.

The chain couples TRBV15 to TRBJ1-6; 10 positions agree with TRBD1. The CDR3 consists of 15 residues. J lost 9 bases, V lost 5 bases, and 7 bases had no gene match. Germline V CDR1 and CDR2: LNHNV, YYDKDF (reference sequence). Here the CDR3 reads CATSSGTGDGSPLHF. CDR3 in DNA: TGTGCCACCAGCTCGGGGACAGGGGACGGTTCACCCCTCCACTTT.

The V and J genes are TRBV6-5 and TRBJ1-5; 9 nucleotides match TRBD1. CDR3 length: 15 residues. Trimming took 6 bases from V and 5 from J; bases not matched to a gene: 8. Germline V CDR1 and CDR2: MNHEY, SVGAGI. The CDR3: CASRPDRGVHQPQHF. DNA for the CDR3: TGTGCCAGCAGACCCGACAGGGGGGTCCATCAGCCCCAGCATTTT.

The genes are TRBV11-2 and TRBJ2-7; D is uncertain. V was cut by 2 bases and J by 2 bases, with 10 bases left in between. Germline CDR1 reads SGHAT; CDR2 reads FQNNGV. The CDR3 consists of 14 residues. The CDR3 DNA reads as TGTGCCAGCAGCTTATCGCGGATTACCTACGAGCAGTACTTC. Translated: CASSLSRITYEQYF.

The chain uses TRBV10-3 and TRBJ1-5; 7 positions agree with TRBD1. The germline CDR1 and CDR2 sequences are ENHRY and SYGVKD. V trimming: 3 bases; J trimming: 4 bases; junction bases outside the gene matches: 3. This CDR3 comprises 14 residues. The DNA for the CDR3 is TGTGCCATCAGTGAATCAGGGGGGAATCAGCCCCAGCATTTT. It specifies CAISESGGNQPQHF.

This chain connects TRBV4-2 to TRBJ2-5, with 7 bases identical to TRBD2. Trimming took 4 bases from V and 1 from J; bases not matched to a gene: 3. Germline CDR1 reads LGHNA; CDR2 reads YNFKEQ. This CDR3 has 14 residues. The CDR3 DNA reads TGTGCCAGCAGCCCCTCGGGGGGCCAAGAGACCCAGTACTTC. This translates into CASSPSGGQETQYF.